This is a list of T cell receptor beta chains from one sample in a study of OX40 agonist ivuxolimab in advanced cancers. Measured with immunoSEQ multiplex PCR; TCRdb has only the in-frame clones, and not every one. The sample has about 80,000 clones, roughly 84% seen once. The specimen was CD4+ or CD8+ T cells sorted from blood, collected in a trial of the OX40 agonist ivuxolimab. The source is an adult with an advanced solid tumor such as melanoma, head and neck, liver or kidney cancer. Both conserved end residues are part of each CDR3. Each record gives: CDR3 DNA, CDR3 protein, V gene, J gene, clone size, D gene. D genes are given only for firm matches. Not all rows give a size; the values are once, few, many and, for expanded clones, a class.

CDR3 DNA: TGTGCCAGCTCACTAGGACAATCTCAGTTATATGGCTACACCTTC; CDR3 protein: CASSLGQSQLYGYTF; V gene: TRBV18; J gene: TRBJ1-2; clone size: .; D gene: .
CDR3 DNA: TGTGCCAGCAGCTTAGATCTGGCGGGGGGGCAATCGTATACGCAGTATTTT; CDR3 protein: CASSLDLAGGQSYTQYF; V gene: TRBV11-2; J gene: TRBJ2-3; clone size: few; D gene: TRBD2
CDR3 DNA: TGTGCCAGCGGTCGGACGGGGAGCTCCTACAATGAGCAGTTCTTC; CDR3 protein: CASGRTGSSYNEQFF; V gene: TRBV6-5; J gene: TRBJ2-1; clone size: .; D gene: .
CDR3 DNA: TGTGCCAGCTCACCGTTTCGGGAGCGGGTCAATGAGCAGTTCTTC; CDR3 protein: CASSPFRERVNEQFF; V gene: TRBV18; J gene: TRBJ2-1; clone size: once; D gene: .
CDR3 DNA: TGTGCCAGCAGCTGGACACTTAATCAGCCCCAGCATTTT; CDR3 protein: CASSWTLNQPQHF; V gene: TRBV5-5; J gene: TRBJ1-5; clone size: .; D gene: .
CDR3 DNA: TGTGCCAGCAGCGCGAGTCCGGGAGGGAGGGCCGCAAACATTCAGTACTTC; CDR3 protein: CASSASPGGRAANIQYF; V gene: TRBV9; J gene: TRBJ2-4; clone size: .; D gene: TRBD2
CDR3 DNA: TGCGCCAGCAGCCAAGAGGGACGGGACAGGATCGAAGCTTTCTTT; CDR3 protein: CASSQEGRDRIEAFF; V gene: TRBV4-1; J gene: TRBJ1-1; clone size: .; D gene: TRBD1
CDR3 DNA: TGTGCCAGCAGCTCTGACAGGGGGCTTGGCTACACCTTC; CDR3 protein: CASSSDRGLGYTF; V gene: TRBV13; J gene: TRBJ1-2; clone size: .; D gene: TRBD1
CDR3 DNA: TGTGCCAGCAGCGATCGGGACCGAGCGATGAACACTGAAGCTTTCTTT; CDR3 protein: CASSDRDRAMNTEAFF; V gene: TRBV27; J gene: TRBJ1-1; clone size: .; D gene: .
CDR3 DNA: TGTGCCAGCAGCGTCCTAGCGGGGGGGCCTGTCGGGGAGCTGTTTTTT; CDR3 protein: CASSVLAGGPVGELFF; V gene: TRBV7-9; J gene: TRBJ2-2; clone size: .; D gene: TRBD2
CDR3 DNA: TGTGCCAGTAGTATGGGCCCTAGCGGGAGTGTCGCAGATACGCAGTATTTT; CDR3 protein: CASSMGPSGSVADTQYF; V gene: TRBV19; J gene: TRBJ2-3; clone size: .; D gene: TRBD2
CDR3 DNA: TGTGCCAGTAGTACCCTGGACAATATAGCCAAAAACATTCAGTACTTC; CDR3 protein: CASSTLDNIAKNIQYF; V gene: TRBV19; J gene: TRBJ2-4; clone size: .; D gene: .
CDR3 DNA: TGTGCCAGCAGTGACGGGAGACTAGGTTCCGGGGAGCTGTTTTTT; CDR3 protein: CASSDGRLGSGELFF; V gene: TRBV6-6; J gene: TRBJ2-2; clone size: .; D gene: .
CDR3 DNA: TGTGCCAGCAGCCGGACAGAAGGAAACATTCAGTACTTC; CDR3 protein: CASSRTEGNIQYF; V gene: TRBV9; J gene: TRBJ2-4; clone size: .; D gene: .
CDR3 DNA: TGCGCCAGCAGCTTAGGGTTTCCCACCGGGGAGCTGTTTTTT; CDR3 protein: CASSLGFPTGELFF; V gene: TRBV5-1; J gene: TRBJ2-2; clone size: .; D gene: .
CDR3 DNA: TGTGCCAGCAGTTTAGGGCGGAGTTCTGGGGCCAACGTCCTGACTTTC; CDR3 protein: CASSLGRSSGANVLTF; V gene: TRBV27; J gene: TRBJ2-6; clone size: .; D gene: .
CDR3 DNA: TGTGCCAGCAGTTCCTTAGCGGGGAGGGAAGAGACCCAGTACTTC; CDR3 protein: CASSSLAGREETQYF; V gene: TRBV6-6; J gene: TRBJ2-5; clone size: .; D gene: TRBD2
CDR3 DNA: TGCGCCAGCAGCTCGAGAGCGGGGGCGACCGGGGAGCTGTTTTTT; CDR3 protein: CASSSRAGATGELFF; V gene: TRBV5-1; J gene: TRBJ2-2; clone size: .; D gene: TRBD2